A selection of T cell receptor beta chains follows, all from one sample in a study of cytomegalovirus exposure and HLA in healthy donors. Libraries were prepared by immunoSEQ multiplex PCR; TCRdb keeps only in-frame clonotypes and omits some of them. The table shows 130,000 or so clones, with approximately 57% occurring only once. The sequenced material came from PBMCs. The receptor source for this set is a male donor in good health and CMV-seronegative. CDR3s include the opening cysteine and the closing phenylalanine or tryptophan. Fields, in order: clone size, D gene, J gene, V gene, CDR3 protein, CDR3 DNA. D genes are given only for firm matches. Some rows have no size entry. The others give once, few or many, or a class for an expanded clone.

>-|-|TRBJ2-7|TRBV5-1
CASGKLVYEQYF
TGCGCCAGCGGGAAACTAGTTTACGAGCAGTACTTC
>-|-|TRBJ2-7|TRBV2
CASSDFYEQYF
TGTGCCAGCAGTGACTTCTACGAGCAGTACTTC
>once|TRBD2|TRBJ2-5|TRBV5-1
CASSLRVSRAGETQYF
TGCGCCAGCAGCTTGAGGGTCAGTAGAGCGGGGGAGACCCAGTACTTC
>-|-|TRBJ2-2|TRBV19
CASSIGPGNTGELFF
TGTGCCAGTAGTATAGGTCCAGGGAACACCGGGGAGCTGTTTTTT
>-|TRBD2|TRBJ2-3|TRBV11-1
CASSATGTSDPSTDTQYF
TGTGCCAGCAGCGCCACCGGGACTAGCGATCCTAGCACAGATACGCAGTATTTT
>-|-|TRBJ1-1|TRBV18
CASSPPGQGRAFF
TGTGCCAGCTCACCACCGGGGCAGGGTCGGGCTTTCTTT
>-|-|TRBJ2-5|TRBV20-1
CSADSQETQYF
TGCAGTGCAGACAGCCAAGAGACCCAGTACTTC
>-|-|TRBJ1-5|TRBV27
CASSYQDNQPQHF
TGTGCCAGCAGTTACCAGGACAATCAGCCCCAGCATTTT
>-|-|TRBJ2-7|TRBV6-5
CASSYTLSSYEQYF
TGTGCCAGCAGTTACACTCTGAGCTCCTACGAGCAGTACTTC
>-|TRBD2|TRBJ2-5|TRBV15
CATSRDIFASGGETQYF
TGTGCCACCAGCAGAGATATTTTCGCTAGCGGGGGTGAGACCCAGTACTTC
>-|TRBD1|TRBJ2-7|TRBV29-1
CSVSGQSYEQYF
TGCAGCGTCTCGGGACAGTCCTACGAGCAGTACTTC
>-|-|TRBJ1-5|TRBV6-5
CASSYVLGANQPQHF
TGTGCCAGCAGTTACGTTTTGGGGGCGAATCAGCCCCAGCATTTT
>-|-|TRBJ1-5|TRBV15
CATSRDRSRQPQHF
TGTGCCACCAGCAGAGATCGGTCCCGACAGCCCCAGCATTTT
>-|-|TRBJ1-1|TRBV19
CASSIAEMNTEAFF
TGTGCCAGTAGTATTGCGGAAATGAACACTGAAGCTTTCTTT
>-|-|TRBJ2-5|TRBV10-3
CATGGGSRISETQYF
TGTGCCACCGGCGGCGGGTCAAGAATCTCAGAGACCCAGTACTTC
>-|TRBD1|TRBJ2-2|TRBV4-3
CASDRARGTGELFF
TGCGCCAGCGACAGGGCAAGGGGGACCGGGGAGCTGTTTTTT
>-|-|TRBJ2-5|TRBV5-6
CASSFGGAETQYF
TGTGCCAGCAGCTTTGGGGGGGCCGAGACCCAGTACTTC
>-|TRBD2|TRBJ2-2|TRBV19
CASSTRTSGTGELFF
TGTGCCAGTAGTACCAGGACTAGCGGCACCGGGGAGCTGTTTTTT
>-|-|TRBJ1-1|TRBV5-6
CASSLGGRTEAFF
TGTGCCAGCAGCTTGGGTGGGAGGACTGAAGCTTTCTTT
>-|TRBD1|TRBJ1-2|TRBV25-1
CASRTDRGDYGYTF
TGTGCCAGCAGGACCGACAGGGGAGACTATGGCTACACCTTC
>few|TRBD1|TRBJ2-7|TRBV10-3
CASQTGDYEQYF
TGTGCCAGCCAGACAGGGGACTACGAGCAGTACTTC
>-|TRBD1|TRBJ1-1|TRBV4-1
CASSQDDRGRRGTEAFF
TGCGCCAGCAGCCAAGATGACAGGGGGCGCCGGGGTACTGAAGCTTTCTTT
>once|TRBD1|TRBJ1-6|TRBV27
CASSDRGVGSPLHF
TGTGCCAGCAGCGACAGGGGGGTAGGGTCACCCCTCCACTTT
>-|-|TRBJ2-5|TRBV5-6
CASSLEPGLETQYF
TGTGCCAGCAGCTTGGAACCAGGGCTAGAGACCCAGTACTTC
>few|-|TRBJ1-6|TRBV7-2
CASSPQGRDSPLHF
TGTGCCAGCAGCCCACAGGGTCGAGATTCACCCCTCCACTTT
>-|-|TRBJ1-2|TRBV5-6
CASSFEGPYGYTF
TGTGCCAGCAGCTTCGAGGGTCCCTATGGCTACACCTTC
>-|TRBD1|TRBJ2-1|TRBV5-4
CASSPTSGQGFDEQFF
TGTGCCAGCAGCCCTACTTCGGGACAGGGGTTTGATGAGCAGTTCTTC
>-|-|TRBJ2-7|TRBV7-2
CASSFSGRGSYEQYF
TGTGCCAGCAGCTTTTCTGGCAGGGGTTCCTACGAGCAGTACTTC
>few|TRBD1|TRBJ1-6|TRBV19
CASSIRDSNSPLHF
TGTGCCAGTAGTATTCGGGACAGTAATTCACCCCTCCACTTT
>-|-|TRBJ2-2|TRBV9
CASSVSGGADTGELFF
TGTGCCAGCAGCGTGTCGGGGGGCGCGGACACCGGGGAGCTGTTTTTT
>-|TRBD2|TRBJ2-1|TRBV28
CASREGGGPLRGNEQFF
TGTGCCAGCAGGGAAGGCGGGGGGCCCCTACGGGGGAATGAGCAGTTCTTC
>-|TRBD1|TRBJ1-1|TRBV5-1
CASSPRQGSPFMNTEAFF
TGCGCCAGCAGCCCCAGACAGGGCAGCCCTTTTATGAACACTGAAGCTTTCTTT
>-|TRBD1|TRBJ2-7|TRBV30
CASIPDRGDSYEQYF
TGTGCCTCCATCCCCGACAGGGGAGACTCCTACGAGCAGTACTTC
>-|-|TRBJ1-1|TRBV30
CAWSSTLNTEAFF
TGTGCCTGGTCATCGACTCTGAACACTGAAGCTTTCTTT
>few|-|TRBJ1-2|TRBV5-4
CASSSRWTSSRNGYTF
TGTGCCAGCAGCTCACGATGGACATCCTCTCGTAATGGCTACACCTTC
>-|TRBD1|TRBJ1-1|TRBV5-1
CASSLTGGITEAFF
TGCGCCAGCAGCTTGACAGGGGGCATCACTGAAGCTTTCTTT
>few|TRBD1|TRBJ1-2|TRBV27
CASSRDRGGYGYTF
TGTGCCAGCAGTAGGGACAGGGGAGGCTATGGCTACACCTTC
>-|TRBD1|TRBJ2-7|TRBV28
CASNPLGDRYEQYF
TGTGCCAGCAATCCGCTGGGGGACAGATACGAGCAGTACTTC
>-|-|TRBJ2-5|TRBV5-4
CASSFETDGRGEQYF
TGTGCCAGCAGCTTCGAGACTGACGGACGGGGAGAGCAGTACTTC